The clone carrying this T cell receptor (beta chain) was seen at least ten times. As yet, its antigen is unknown. The data derive from a study of Graves' ophthalmopathy and Graves' hyperthyroidism. Study overall: The study drew peripheral blood at initial diagnosis, before any treatment.

CDR3 regions of TCR beta were amplified from RNA transcripts. First-round RT-PCR used HTBI primers; second-round multiplex PCR followed. One entry per CDR3 protein results from TCRdb running MiXCR on the multiplex PCR reads. The sample contains about 500,000 distinct CDR3 sequences, approximately 14% of which appear only once. Germline CDR1 and CDR2: MDHEN and SYDVKM. Trimming left V 6 bases short and J 7 bases short, with 19 bases between. This CDR3 is 15 amino acids long. The starting material, over 8.5 ml of fresh peripheral blood, provided the PBMCs. General study findings and limits: Most expanded thyroid clonotypes above 0.001 frequency also appeared in blood. The model reached 70.59% sensitivity and approximately 72% specificity for predicting ophthalmopathy progression.

The sequenced material came from blood. The gene calls are TRBV28 and TRBJ1-3, with D unclear. The sequence was collected from a woman in her 30s with Graves' ophthalmopathy. CDR3 amino acids: CASRSPQRLGNTIYF. For the CDR3, the DNA is TGTGCCAGCAGATCCCCTCAGCGTCTTGGTAACACCATATATTTT.